The 23 T cell receptor beta chains in this list originate from one sample, sequenced in a study of T cell responses to AZD1222 COVID-19 vaccine. Some clones are missing from TCRdb's copy, which holds only in-frame ones; the method was immunoSEQ multiplex PCR. The profile shows some 140,000 clones, 90% of them singletons. The material was peripheral blood, obtained on day 0 of AZD1222 vaccination. These receptors were obtained from an adult in good health.

The V gene is TRBV5-4, the J gene TRBJ1-6; no definite D call. Germline CDR1 is SGHNT and CDR2 is YYREEE (reference sequence). Trimming stripped 4 bases from V and 6 bases from J, with 14 bases between. The CDR3 extends over 15 amino acids. The CDR3 region has the DNA TGTGCCAGCAGCAGATTCTCGGCCCCTAATTCACCCCTCCACTTT. Protein product: CASSRFSAPNSPLHF.

In its sample, this clone was seen once. The J gene is TRBJ2-1, the V gene TRBV6-2 or TRBV6-3, with TRBD2 matching 11 bases. This CDR3 is built from 14 residues. Per germline, CDR1 MNHEY and CDR2 SVGEGT. V gave up 4 bases and J gave up 6 bases; unmatched junction bases: 2. The CDR3 bases are TGTGCCAGCAGTTTAGCGGGAGGGCCCAATGAGCAGTTCTTC. This codes for CASSLAGGPNEQFF.

This sequence joins TRBV11-2 and TRBJ1-1; D remains ambiguous. Germline values: CDR1 SGHAT, CDR2 FQNNGV. The V end was cut by 4 bases, the J end by 5 bases, with 11 bases between. This CDR3 has 13 residues. The CDR3 reads CASSWASGTEAFF. CDR3 DNA: TGTGCCAGCAGCTGGGCCTCGGGGACTGAAGCTTTCTTT.

The chain is built from TRBV6-5 and TRBJ1-1; unclear D gene. The CDR3 contains 13 residues. Germline V gives CDR1 MNHEY, CDR2 SVGAGI. The V and J ends lost 7 bases and 0 bases respectively, with 9 bases between them. The DNA of the CDR3 is TGTGCCAGCACCCCCTGGGTGAACACTGAAGCTTTCTTT. Residues: CASTPWVNTEAFF.

The V and J genes are TRBV15 and TRBJ1-2; TRBD1 might be the D (5 bases). The V and J ends lost 6 bases and 0 bases respectively, with 11 bases between them. The CDR3 sequence is 14 residues long. Germline CDR1 LNHNV, CDR2 YYDKDF (reference sequence). The CDR3 reads CATRGGVSNYGYTF. The CDR3 bases are TGTGCCACCAGGGGAGGGGTGTCTAACTATGGCTACACCTTC.

The V and J genes are TRBV7-6 and TRBJ1-1; 11 nucleotides agree with TRBD1. The trim removed 6 bases at V and 1 base at J, leaving 7 bases unmatched. From germline, CDR1 is SGHVS and CDR2 FNYEAQ. The CDR3 is made up of 16 amino acids. In DNA form, the CDR3 reads TGTGCCAGCAGAAACCCGGGACAGGGGGAGAACACTGAAGCTTTCTTT. Residues: CASRNPGQGENTEAFF.

The chain combines TRBV5-1 with TRBJ1-1, with 11 bases identical to TRBD1. Germline V gene lookup returns CDR1 SGHRS and CDR2 YFSETQ. This CDR3 spans 14 amino acids. The ends lost 2 bases at V and 4 bases at J; junction bases unmatched: 1. For the CDR3, the DNA is TGCGCCAGCAGCTTAGGGACAGGGGGCACTGAAGCTTTCTTT. The encoded protein is CASSLGTGGTEAFF.

The chain couples TRBV30 to TRBJ1-6; 7 bases align to TRBD1. This CDR3 contains 14 residues. After removal of 4 bases from V and 9 bases from J, the junction contained 9 bases not matched to a gene. Germline CDR1 is GTSNPN and CDR2 is SVGIG (reference sequence). CDR3 bases: TGTGCCTGGACCCGGGACAGAAGCCTTTCACCCCTCCACTTT. It codes for CAWTRDRSLSPLHF.

In its sample, this clone was seen a few times. CDR3 residues: CASSKNRGRTEAFF. CDR3 DNA sequence: TGTGCCAGCAGTAAGAACAGGGGGCGGACTGAAGCTTTCTTT. The rearrangement links TRBV2 to TRBJ1-1; 9 bases match TRBD1. CDR1 is SNHLY, CDR2 FYNNEI, per germline. The junction had 6 bases not matched to a gene; V was cut back by 5 bases and J by 5 bases. The CDR3 has 14 amino acids.

This chain connects TRBV20-1 to TRBJ1-1; D is uncertain. CDR3 length: 13 amino acids. Germline V gene data show CDR1 as DFQATT and CDR2 as SNEGSKA (reference sequence). Trimming took off 3 bases at V and 2 bases at J, with 10 bases between the two ends. In nucleotides, the CDR3 is TGCAGTGCTAGTTCTGAGCCAAACACTGAAGCTTTCTTT. This codes for CSASSEPNTEAFF.

This clone was observed a few times. V usage is TRBV7-8 and J usage is TRBJ2-5; D call uncertain. The V and J ends lost 5 bases and 4 bases respectively, with 23 bases between them. CDR3 size: 17 residues. Germline loops: CDR1 SGHVS, CDR2 FQNEAQ. The CDR3 DNA follows: TGTGCCAGCAGCCTGGGAAGTCTGGGCCCCCTCCCAGAGACCCAGTACTTC. Protein: CASSLGSLGPLPETQYF.

The rearrangement uses TRBV5-1 and TRBJ1-6, with D maybe TRBD1 (5 bases). With 4 bases removed from V and 10 bases from J, the gap between germline ends came to 15 bases. This CDR3 has 14 residues. CDR1 is SGHRS, CDR2 YFSETQ, per germline. The DNA for the CDR3 is TGCGCCAGCAGCGCCGGGACCGTGACGTCACCCCTCCACTTT. Its translation is CASSAGTVTSPLHF. The entire variable domain, with the rest obtained from reference TRBV5-1 and TRBJ1-6, is as follows: KAGVTQTPRYLIKTRGQQVTLSCSPISGHRSVSWYQQTPGQGLQFLFEYFSETQRNKGNFPGRFSGRQFSNSRSEMNVSTLELGDSALYLCASSAGTVTSPLHFGNGTRLTVT.

This clone was seen once. The gene calls are TRBV7-9 and TRBJ1-2; maybe TRBD1 (6 bases). The CDR3 runs 14 residues. Trimming stripped 5 bases from V and 6 bases from J, with 16 bases between. Per the germline V gene, CDR1 is SEHNR and CDR2 is FQNEAQ (reference sequence). In DNA form, the CDR3 reads TGTGCCAGCAGCCGGGCGAGTGGGGGCCATGGCTACACCTTC. Its translation: CASSRASGGHGYTF.

This chain connects TRBV4-1 to TRBJ1-2, with 9 bases aligning to TRBD1. Germline V lookup: CDR1 MGHRA, CDR2 YSYEKL. V shed 1 base and J 3 bases; nucleotides not matched to a gene: 3. The CDR3 has 15 amino acids. CDR3 residues: CASSQGDRVHYGYTF. The CDR3 nucleotides are TGCGCCAGCAGCCAAGGGGACAGGGTTCACTATGGCTACACCTTC.

The chain employs TRBV27 and TRBJ2-1; D possibly corresponds to TRBD2 (7 bases). V was clipped by 7 bases and J by 9 bases, with 22 bases between them. Germline V lookup: CDR1 MNHEY, CDR2 SMNVEV (reference sequence). This CDR3 region has 15 residues. The CDR3 protein is CASTEWGGRLSEQFF. The CDR3 region has the DNA TGTGCCAGCACCGAATGGGGGGGCCGATTGAGTGAGCAGTTCTTC.

The chain uses TRBV2 and TRBJ1-1; a possible D gene is TRBD1 (5 bases). Per germline, CDR1 SNHLY and CDR2 FYNNEI. CDR3 length: 10 amino acids. V lost 6 bases and J 8 bases, leaving 7 bases between the germline ends. DNA of the CDR3: TGTGCCAGCAGAGGGACGGAAGCTTTCTTT. It specifies CASRGTEAFF.

The V call is TRBV9, the J call TRBJ1-1; D not resolved. CDR1 is SGDLS and CDR2 is YYNGEE in the germline V gene. The CDR3 contains 14 residues. Trimming cost V 0 bases and J 1 base, with 7 bases left between them. The CDR3, as DNA: TGTGCCAGCAGCGTAGTAGCCTCGAACACTGAAGCTTTCTTT. Its translation is CASSVVASNTEAFF. The whole variable domain, filled in from reference TRBV9 and TRBJ1-1, reads DSGVTQTPKHLITATGQRVTLRCSPRSGDLSVYWYQQSLDQGLQFLIQYYNGEERAKGNILERFSAQQFPDLHSELNLSSLELGDSALYFCASSVVASNTEAFFGQGTRLTVV.

The chain links TRBV30 to TRBJ1-2; TRBD1 is a possible D gene (5 bases). Trimming shortened V by 6 bases and J by 2 bases, and 22 bases separated the two germline ends. The CDR3 totals 16 residues. Germline CDR1 GTSNPN, CDR2 SVGIG (reference sequence). This CDR3 reads CACESGDRDGNYGYTF. The CDR3 DNA reads TGTGCCTGCGAGTCGGGGGACCGGGACGGGAACTATGGCTACACCTTC.

The genes are TRBV5-1 and TRBJ2-2; possibly TRBD1 or TRBD2 for D (5 bases each). The CDR3 extends over 13 amino acids. Trimming cost V 4 bases and J 6 bases, with 10 bases left between them. Germline V gene sequence: CDR1 SGHRS, CDR2 YFSETQ. CDR3 sequence: CASSQGPPGELFF. CDR3 DNA: TGCGCCAGCAGCCAGGGACCCCCCGGGGAGCTGTTTTTT.

The chain employs TRBV7-2 and TRBJ2-7; 9 nucleotides match TRBD1. CDR1 and CDR2 (germline): SGHTA, FQGNSA. The V segment lost 5 bases and the J segment 9 bases; nucleotides outside the gene matches: 5. The CDR3 totals 12 residues. The CDR3 DNA follows: TGTGCCAGCAGCGCCACAGGGGGCTCGCAGTACTTC. This codes for CASSATGGSQYF. Using reference TRBV7-2 and TRBJ2-7 for the parts outside the CDR3, the full variable domain is GAGVSQSPSNKVTEKGKDVELRCDPISGHTALYWYRQSLGQGLEFLIYFQGNSAPDKSGLPSDRFSAERTGGSVSTLTIQRTQQEDSAVYLCASSATGGSQYFGPGTRLTVT.

J is TRBJ1-4 and V is TRBV4-3; 9 bases match TRBD1. This CDR3 contains 16 residues. Trimming took 0 bases from V and 7 from J; bases not matched to a gene: 6. In germline, CDR1 is LGHNA, CDR2 YSLEER. In DNA, the CDR3 is TGCGCCAGCAGCCAAGAAGCCGGGACAGGGATTGAAAAACTGTTTTTT. Protein product: CASSQEAGTGIEKLFF.

The chain links TRBV19 to TRBJ1-4; a weak D match, TRBD1 (5 bases). Germline V gene lookup returns CDR1 LNHDA and CDR2 SQIVND (reference sequence). Between the trimmed V and J ends, which lost 3 bases and 8 bases, there was a span of 13 bases. This CDR3 is 14 amino acids long. The CDR3 sequence is CASSIQGRSEKLFF. In nucleotides, the CDR3 is TGTGCCAGTAGTATTCAGGGAAGGAGCGAAAAACTGTTTTTT.

V usage is TRBV28 and J usage is TRBJ2-1; tentatively, D is TRBD1 (6 bases). The CDR3 is made up of 18 amino acids. V was clipped by 1 base and J by 1 base, with 17 bases between them. Germline CDR1 is MDHEN and CDR2 is SYDVKM. The CDR3 reads CASSLSLPGVPSYNEQFF. The CDR3 DNA is TGTGCCAGCAGTTTATCATTGCCAGGGGTTCCGTCCTACAATGAGCAGTTCTTC.